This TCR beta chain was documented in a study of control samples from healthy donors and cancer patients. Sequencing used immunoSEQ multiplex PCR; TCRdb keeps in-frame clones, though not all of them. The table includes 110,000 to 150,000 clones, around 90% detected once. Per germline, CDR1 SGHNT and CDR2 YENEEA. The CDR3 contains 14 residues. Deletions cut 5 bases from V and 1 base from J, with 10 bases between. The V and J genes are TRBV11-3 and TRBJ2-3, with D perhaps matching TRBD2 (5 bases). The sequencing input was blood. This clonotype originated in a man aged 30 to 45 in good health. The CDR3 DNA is TGTGCCAGCAGCCCAACGGAGGGCACAGATACGCAGTATTTT. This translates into CASSPTEGTDTQYF.